A selection of T cell receptor beta chains follows, all from one sample in a study of cytomegalovirus exposure and HLA in healthy donors. Profiled with immunoSEQ multiplex PCR; TCRdb holds only in-frame clones, not every one. The repertoire consists of about 140,000 clones, with over 60% occurring once and the leading ten covering about 1.7%. Input material: PBMCs. Receptors were obtained from a female donor in good health and CMV-seropositive. Each CDR3 is given without its conserved first and last residue.

v_gene	j_gene	CDR3aa
TRBV19	TRBJ1-5	ASSKPRGGNQPQH
TRBV6-4	TRBJ2-1	ASSDSASPSYNEQF
TRBV30	TRBJ2-3	AWREGLAVTDTQY
TRBV19	TRBJ2-3	ASSRGTDTQY
TRBV4-2	TRBJ2-7	ASSPGLAGNEQY
TRBV5-1	TRBJ2-2	ASKRQNTGELF
TRBV7-3	TRBJ2-1	ASSPGLAGLNEQF
TRBV19	TRBJ2-1	ASSPGLAGVVSYNEQF
TRBV28	TRBJ2-1	ASTSGGDEQF
TRBV28	TRBJ2-2	ASNQGGAGTGELF
TRBV6-4	TRBJ2-2	ASSYDGGVNTGELF
TRBV5-1	TRBJ2-1	ASSVTSNSYNEQF
TRBV7-9	TRBJ2-5	ASSSQIRVAGGDETQY
TRBV5-1	TRBJ1-5	ASSPENGIGQPQH
TRBV10-3	TRBJ2-7	AISEPGQGQYYEQY
TRBV7-9	TRBJ2-2	ASSFIRGNTGELF
TRBV6-1	TRBJ2-7	ASSEVRGKLKYEQY
TRBV6-1	TRBJ2-1	ASSEGGVEQF
TRBV5-4	TRBJ1-4	ASRRKTGGDEKLF
TRBV5-6	TRBJ2-2	ASSSTKETSGLTGELF
TRBV6-1	TRBJ1-1	ASSLGAGTEAF
TRBV18	TRBJ2-3	ASSPEVSSTDTQY
TRBV7-6	TRBJ2-1	ASSFAGGTYNEQF
TRBV5-1	TRBJ2-6	ASSLGSGSGANVLT
TRBV18	TRBJ2-1	ASSPPWTSGAAYNEQF
TRBV21-1	TRBJ2-5	ANKFRDRGGRTQY
TRBV7-8	TRBJ2-7	ASSLRRTLRGDEQY
TRBV7-9	TRBJ2-5	ASSIGTVAETQY
TRBV6-1	TRBJ2-7	ASSPPGRESYEQY
TRBV18	TRBJ1-1	ASSGRTEPNTEAF
TRBV29-1	TRBJ2-5	SVEDFWTGKGETQY
TRBV19	TRBJ1-4	ATSGGATNEKLF
TRBV4-1	TRBJ2-2	ASSPSGANTGELF
TRBV7-2	TRBJ1-1	ASSTRGNTEAF
TRBV5-4	TRBJ2-3	ASSLGSPGADTQY
TRBV6-5	TRBJ1-1	ASSNRGQSEAF
TRBV2	TRBJ1-5	ASSPDRGSNQPQH
TRBV15	TRBJ2-7	ATSRRDSSYEQY
TRBV9	TRBJ2-5	ASSVGGSGSLPETQY
TRBV28	TRBJ2-2	ASSFGRGTGELF
TRBV6-1	TRBJ2-7	AIGTSDDEQY
TRBV6-1	TRBJ2-1	ASSEDFREQF
TRBV7-8	TRBJ2-7	ASSLGQGMYEQY
TRBV5-6	TRBJ1-6	ASSLGTRYNSPLH
TRBV25-1	TRBJ2-7	ASSYGVGSYEQY
TRBV19	TRBJ2-7	ASSPSLLIEQY
TRBV28	TRBJ1-2	ASSSPAGQGGGYT
TRBV6-5	TRBJ1-1	ASSFSRGVNTEAF
TRBV7-6	TRBJ1-2	ASSPRPTGGYT
TRBV5-4	TRBJ2-5	ASSLGTDQETQY
TRBV5-1	TRBJ1-1	ASSGGAAGDTEAF